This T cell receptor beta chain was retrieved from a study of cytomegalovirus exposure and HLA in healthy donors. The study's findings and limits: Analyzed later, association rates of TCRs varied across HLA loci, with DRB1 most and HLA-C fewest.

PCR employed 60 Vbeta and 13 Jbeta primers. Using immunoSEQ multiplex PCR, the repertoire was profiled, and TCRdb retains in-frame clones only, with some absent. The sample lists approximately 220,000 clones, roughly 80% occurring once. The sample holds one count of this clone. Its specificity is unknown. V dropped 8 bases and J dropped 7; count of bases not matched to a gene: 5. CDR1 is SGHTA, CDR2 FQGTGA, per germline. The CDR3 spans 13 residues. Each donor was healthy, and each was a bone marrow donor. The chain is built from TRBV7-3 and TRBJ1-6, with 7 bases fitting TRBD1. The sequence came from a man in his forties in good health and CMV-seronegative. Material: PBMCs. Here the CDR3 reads CASRQGRNSPLHF. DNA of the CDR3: TGTGCCAGCCGACAGGGCCGAAATTCACCCCTCCACTTT. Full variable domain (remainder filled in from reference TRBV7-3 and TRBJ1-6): GAGVSQTPSNKVTEKGKYVELRCDPISGHTALYWYRQSLGQGPEFLIYFQGTGAADDSGLPNDRFFAVRPEGSVSTLKIQRTERGDSAVYLCASRQGRNSPLHFGNGTRLTVT.